Following are 24 T cell receptor beta chains from one sample sequenced in a study of T-cell reconstitution after alpha-beta-depleted transplantation in children. For TCRbeta, the library was prepared with unique molecular identifiers. TCRdb recomputed calls from the PCR reads with MiXCR, one row per CDR3 protein. The sample comprises a few hundred thousand distinct CDR3 sequences, around 17% of which are singletons, and 3.3% rests with the top ten. Material: PBMCs from the stem cell graft donor, obtained from the stem cell graft. These receptors were collected from a human donor who donated a stem cell graft to a child with acute lymphoblastic leukemia.

This clonotype was seen a few times. This rearrangement joins TRBV3-1 to TRBJ1-1; unclear D gene. Germline values: CDR1 LGHDT, CDR2 YNNKEL (reference sequence). The CDR3 loop spans 13 amino acids. V gave up 3 bases and J gave up 6 bases, with 11 bases separating them. The CDR3, as DNA: TGTGCCAGCAGCCAGAGCCTACCGGCTGAAGCTTTCTTT. It specifies CASSQSLPAEAFF.

This clonotype was counted a few times. The CDR3 is CASIGDSYGYTF. CDR3 coding DNA: TGTGCCAGCATCGGGGATAGCTATGGCTACACCTTC. The J gene is TRBJ1-2, the V gene TRBV6-6; no definite D call. V was trimmed by 7 bases and J by 4 bases, leaving 10 bases between them. The germline gives CDR1 MNHNY, CDR2 SVGAGI (reference sequence). CDR3 length: 12 amino acids.

V and J are TRBV30 and TRBJ1-1, with unresolved D. Trimming took 2 bases from V and 6 from J, leaving 16 bases between them. This CDR3 is built from 14 residues. Germline loops: CDR1 GTSNPN, CDR2 SVGIG (reference sequence). CDR3 region: CAWSFLREGPEAFF. The CDR3 DNA follows: TGTGCCTGGAGTTTCCTCCGGGAGGGCCCTGAAGCTTTCTTT.

The chain is built from TRBV7-3 and TRBJ2-5, with TRBD2 matching 8 bases. V gave up 5 bases and J gave up 5 bases; unmatched junction bases: 10. Germline V CDR1 and CDR2: SGHTA, FQGTGA. The CDR3 length is 15 residues. The CDR3: CASSPGLAGHETQYF. CDR3 coding DNA: TGTGCCAGCAGCCCCGGACTAGCCGGGCACGAGACCCAGTACTTC.

The rearrangement uses TRBV19 and TRBJ2-1, with D unclear. Germline-derived CDR1 and CDR2 are LNHDA and SQIVND (reference sequence). The CDR3 extends over 13 amino acids. The germline V and J ends were trimmed by 3 bases and 5 bases, with 8 bases remaining between them. The CDR3 DNA follows: TGTGCCAGTAGTATGGGTGGGGACAATGAGCAGTTCTTC. Its protein is CASSMGGDNEQFF.

This clonotype was counted at least ten times. V usage is TRBV20-1 and J usage is TRBJ2-5; D remains ambiguous. Germline-derived CDR1 and CDR2 are DFQATT and SNEGSKA (reference sequence). This CDR3 has 13 residues. Deletions cut 1 base from V and 4 bases from J, with 10 bases between. CDR3: CSARAPGAETQYF. CDR3 in DNA: TGCAGTGCTAGAGCCCCTGGCGCAGAGACCCAGTACTTC.

This clonotype was counted only a few times. DNA for the CDR3: TGTGCCAGCAGCTTAGCCGTAAGGGGCGGTGAGACCCAGTACTTC. It is translated as CASSLAVRGGETQYF. The genes are TRBV11-1 and TRBJ2-5; maybe TRBD1 (5 bases). V lost 0 bases and J 5 bases, leaving 13 bases between the germline ends. Germline lookup yields CDR1 SGHAT and CDR2 FQDESV (reference sequence). The CDR3 contains 15 residues. The whole variable domain, remainder taken from reference TRBV11-1 and TRBJ2-5, is EAEVAQSPRYKITEKSQAVAFWCDPISGHATLYWYRQILGQGPELLVQFQDESVVDDSQLPKDRFSAERLKGVDSTLKIQPAELGDSAMYLCASSLAVRGGETQYFGPGTRLLVL.

This clonotype was recorded a few times. The chain recombines TRBV7-9 with TRBJ1-2; 7 bases fit TRBD1. Per germline, CDR1 SEHNR and CDR2 FQNEAQ (reference sequence). The CDR3 is 14 amino acids. Trimming cost V 3 bases and J 6 bases; bases outside gene matches: 7. The CDR3 DNA reads as TGTGCCAGCAGCTTGGGGACAGTTACCCATGGCTACACCTTC. The encoded protein is CASSLGTVTHGYTF.

The chain links TRBV5-1 to TRBJ2-7; 12 bases agree with TRBD2. After removal of 4 bases from V and 2 bases from J, the junction contained 7 bases not matched to a gene. CDR1 and CDR2 (germline): SGHRS, YFSETQ. This CDR3 contains 16 residues. CDR3 residues: CASSLWTSGDTYEQYF. The DNA for the CDR3 is TGCGCCAGCAGCCTATGGACTAGCGGGGACACCTACGAGCAGTACTTC.

This clonotype occurred many times. V and J are TRBV20-1 and TRBJ2-7; D possibly uses TRBD1 or TRBD2 (5 bases each). The germline V gene has CDR1 DFQATT and CDR2 SNEGSKA (reference sequence). This CDR3 is 11 amino acids long. Trimming removed 7 bases from V and 3 bases from J, with 10 bases in between. This chain's CDR3 is CSVPGLYEQYF. CDR3 DNA sequence: TGCAGTGTTCCGGGGCTCTACGAGCAGTACTTC.

The chain combines TRBV24-1 with TRBJ1-1; D is perhaps TRBD1 (6 bases). V was shortened by 3 bases and J by 6 bases, with 13 bases between the two germline ends. Looked up from germline, CDR1 is KGHDR and CDR2 is SFDVKD. This CDR3 comprises 14 residues. The CDR3 sequence: CATSDPARGAEAFF. In DNA, the CDR3 is TGTGCCACCAGTGATCCTGCGAGGGGGGCTGAAGCTTTCTTT.

This clonotype was found a few times. The chain has TRBV20-1 and TRBJ2-5, with 8 bases aligning to TRBD2. Germline V CDR1 and CDR2: DFQATT, SNEGSKA (reference sequence). The CDR3 totals 16 residues. J gave up 7 bases and V 6 bases, and 19 bases lay outside the gene matches. For the CDR3, the DNA is TGCAGTGCGAACCCCACTAGCGGAGGGGCGTCAGGGACCCAGTACTTC. Protein product: CSANPTSGGASGTQYF.

This clonotype was seen only a few times. V and J are TRBV6-5 and TRBJ2-3, with 8 bases that match TRBD1. Germline V gene lookup returns CDR1 MNHEY and CDR2 SVGAGI. The CDR3 is made up of 14 amino acids. V gave up 4 bases and J gave up 7 bases; unmatched junction bases: 7. The CDR3 spells CASSFRDRPYTQYF. CDR3 sequence (DNA): TGTGCCAGCAGTTTCCGGGACAGGCCTTATACGCAGTATTTT.

In this sample, this clonotype turned up a few times. This chain connects TRBV9 to TRBJ2-1; TRBD2 matches 9 bases. The CDR3 length is 16 residues. Germline V lookup: CDR1 SGDLS, CDR2 YYNGEE. Unmatched junction bases numbered 5, after V lost 0 bases and J lost 4 bases. CDR3 amino acids: CASSVGLAGRYNEQFF. The CDR3 coding sequence is TGTGCCAGCAGCGTAGGTCTAGCGGGAAGATACAATGAGCAGTTCTTC.

This chain links TRBV6-5 with TRBJ2-1; 7 bases are a match to TRBD2. Unmatched junction bases numbered 9, after V lost 2 bases and J lost 8 bases. CDR3 length: 15 residues. Germline lookup yields CDR1 MNHEY and CDR2 SVGAGI. The CDR3 here is CASSYPGGRGYEQFF. DNA for the CDR3: TGTGCCAGCAGTTACCCCGGGGGGAGAGGGTATGAGCAGTTCTTC.

This clonotype came up a few times. The chain combines TRBV29-1 with TRBJ2-5; TRBD2 might be the D (6 bases). The CDR3 covers 13 residues. Germline V CDR1 and CDR2: SQVTM, ANQGSEA. Trimming removed 1 base from V and 3 bases from J, with 9 bases in between. In DNA, the CDR3 is TGCAGCGTTGAAGTGGGCGGGAAAGAGACCCAGTACTTC. It translates to CSVEVGGKETQYF.

The genes are TRBV5-6 and TRBJ2-1, with D perhaps TRBD2 (5 bases). Trimming shortened V by 2 bases and J by 4 bases, and 13 bases separated the two germline ends. The CDR3 covers 15 residues. Germline loops: CDR1 SGHDT, CDR2 YYEEEE. In nucleotides, the CDR3 is TGTGCCAGCAGCTTTAGCGAACAGCCATACAATGAGCAGTTCTTC. It encodes CASSFSEQPYNEQFF.

The sample holds a few counts of this clonotype. This sequence joins TRBV27 and TRBJ2-7; a weak D match, TRBD1 (6 bases). The CDR3 consists of 14 residues. The germline V and J ends were trimmed by 4 bases and 2 bases, with 12 bases remaining between them. Germline loops: CDR1 MNHEY, CDR2 SMNVEV (reference sequence). The DNA for the CDR3 is TGTGCCAGCAGTTCATACAGGGACACCTACGAGCAGTACTTC. Encoded protein: CASSSYRDTYEQYF.

The chain couples TRBV7-2 to TRBJ2-2; 7 bases fit TRBD2. CDR1 is SGHTA and CDR2 is FQGNSA in the germline V gene. Germline trimming cut 2 bases from V and 4 bases from J; bases unmatched to any gene: 4. The CDR3 runs to 15 residues. The CDR3 spells CASSLMSGGTGELFF. In DNA form, the CDR3 reads TGTGCCAGCAGCTTAATGTCGGGGGGCACCGGGGAGCTGTTTTTT.

The chain links TRBV20-1 to TRBJ2-1; 9 nucleotides agree with TRBD1. The CDR3 totals 19 residues. V lost 0 bases, J lost 3 bases, and 15 bases stayed unmatched. Germline-derived CDR1 and CDR2 are DFQATT and SNEGSKA (reference sequence). CDR3 bases: TGCAGTGCTAGAGATTTTGGGACAGGGAGGTCCGGGGGCTACAATGAGCAGTTCTTC. Translation: CSARDFGTGRSGGYNEQFF.

Ten or more counts support this clonotype. The rearrangement links TRBV7-2 to TRBJ2-3; the D gene is possibly TRBD2 (5 bases). The V gene lost 5 bases and the J gene lost 0 bases, with 9 bases spanning the gap. CDR1 is SGHTA and CDR2 is FQGNSA in the germline V gene. CDR3 length equals 14 residues. CDR3 nucleotides: TGTGCCAGCAGCCAGGACTTGAGCACAGATACGCAGTATTTT. Encoded protein: CASSQDLSTDTQYF.

This clonotype was picked up a small number of times. V is TRBV2 and J is TRBJ2-3; TRBD2 might be the D (6 bases). The CDR3 has 16 amino acids. Germline V gene lookup returns CDR1 SNHLY and CDR2 FYNNEI. Trimming took 6 bases from V and 0 from J, leaving 16 bases between them. CDR3 protein: CASSRLDSDSTDTQYF. The CDR3 DNA follows: TGTGCCAGCAGCCGACTAGACTCGGATAGCACAGATACGCAGTATTTT.

The rearrangement uses TRBV10-3 and TRBJ1-2; 8 bases match TRBD1. CDR1 ENHRY and CDR2 SYGVKD come from the germline V gene. The CDR3 extends over 13 amino acids. The trim removed 6 bases at V and 5 bases at J, leaving 5 bases unmatched. This CDR3 is CAIRTGEIYGYTF. The CDR3 coding sequence is TGTGCCATCAGGACAGGGGAGATTTATGGCTACACCTTC.

This clonotype has only a few counts. This chain joins TRBV18 and TRBJ1-5; 7 nucleotides align to TRBD1. Germline V gene lookup returns CDR1 KGHSH and CDR2 LQKENI. The CDR3 runs 15 residues. J lost 5 bases, V lost 2 bases, and 6 bases had no gene match. The CDR3 is CASSPKGALDQPQHF. The CDR3 nucleotides are TGTGCCAGCTCACCAAAGGGGGCTTTGGATCAGCCCCAGCATTTT.